This is a list of T cell receptor beta chains from one sample in a study of yellow fever vaccine responses in identical twins. TCRdb called the RT-PCR reads again in MiXCR, with one record for every CDR3 protein. The sample lists under 20,000 distinct CDR3 sequences, roughly two thirds occurring once. The sample was T cells from blood (PBMCs), unsorted or a sorted subset (not recorded which), taken before or after yellow fever vaccination (not recorded which). All receptors come from a woman aged 18-30 years who received the yellow fever vaccine. Each CDR3 is given with its conserved first and last residue. The D gene is left open where the match is weak.

J gene	V gene	D gene	CDR3 protein
TRBJ2-7	TRBV5-1	.	CASSLGQRTLYEQYF
TRBJ1-2	TRBV5-5	.	CASSVGLNYGYTF
TRBJ2-7	TRBV18	.	CASSQTSGREQYF
TRBJ2-7	TRBV5-5	.	CASSLDGPSYEQYF
TRBJ2-3	TRBV10-3	.	CAITDTQYF
TRBJ2-2	TRBV18	.	CASSPRGQQSTTGELFF
TRBJ2-5	TRBV2	.	CASRVTETQYF
TRBJ1-3	TRBV18	.	CASSPTDGGYSIYF
TRBJ1-6	TRBV11-1	TRBD1	CASTRQGSSPLHF
TRBJ1-1	TRBV5-1	TRBD1	CASSTGDRDNTEAFF
TRBJ1-1	TRBV29-1	TRBD1	CSVAGQPTEAFF
TRBJ2-2	TRBV29-1	.	CSVPRETNTGELFF
TRBJ1-2	TRBV7-2	.	CASSLASGRGDYGYTF
TRBJ1-1	TRBV11-2	.	CASDNRVRWGYQNTEAFF
TRBJ1-1	TRBV2	.	CASSEQWNTEAFF
TRBJ2-4	TRBV18	TRBD2	CASSPNSGAAKNIQYF
TRBJ2-1	TRBV5-1	TRBD2	CASSYLAGSYNEQFF
TRBJ1-2	TRBV15	TRBD1	CATSRARTGVYGYTF
TRBJ2-7	TRBV5-1	TRBD1	CASSPGTALAYEQYF
TRBJ2-4	TRBV11-3	.	CASSSPGGRIAKNIQYF
TRBJ1-1	TRBV29-1	.	CSVATRGRVTEAFF
TRBJ2-1	TRBV18	.	CASSPPLGRGLTNEQFF
TRBJ2-6	TRBV4-2	.	CASSQSDVSGANVLTF
TRBJ1-2	TRBV11-1	.	CASSLQVGDYGYTF
TRBJ1-1	TRBV6-1	.	CASSEELGHGNTEAFF
TRBJ1-2	TRBV18	.	CASSSGIYGYTF
TRBJ1-5	TRBV4-2	.	CASSQDRFRRGNQPQHF
TRBJ1-1	TRBV2	.	CASSDDGAFF
TRBJ1-1	TRBV7-2	.	CASSGGMNTEAFF
TRBJ1-5	TRBV11-1	TRBD1	CASSLVGTGGSQPQHF
TRBJ2-1	TRBV7-2	TRBD2	CASSFSGGNYNEQFF
TRBJ2-7	TRBV27	TRBD1	CASSRDLRDSSYEQYF
TRBJ2-1	TRBV5-1	TRBD2	CASSSFSGTSIHNEQFF